The 5 T cell receptor beta chains listed next were all sequenced from one sample in a study of T-cell reconstitution after alpha-beta-depleted transplantation in children. Unique molecular identifiers were incorporated during preparation of the TCRbeta library. Using its own MiXCR run on the PCR reads, TCRdb lists one record per CDR3 protein. The repertoire has fewer than 250,000 distinct CDR3 sequences, roughly 8% of them found once; the top ten carry approximately 6.3%. The specimen was PBMCs, mostly from graft donor cells, collected 180 days after TCRalphabeta/CD19-depleted stem cell transplant. Every receptor here comes from a male patient between 10 and 17 years old who had a stem cell transplant for acute lymphoblastic leukemia, so the T cells may come from the graft donor.

There are many counts of this clonotype. The V and J genes are TRBV7-3 and TRBJ2-1; the D is unclear. V was trimmed by 5 bases and J by 0 bases, leaving 11 bases between them. In germline, CDR1 is SGHTA, CDR2 FQGTGA. The CDR3 has 15 residues. The CDR3 nucleotides read TGTGCCAGCAGCCTGGGTCCTCTCTCCTACAATGAGCAGTTCTTC. Translation gives CASSLGPLSYNEQFF.

Many counts were recorded for this clonotype. The CDR3 nucleotides are TGTGCCAGCAGCTCTCACGGACTAGCGGGGGGCCCTAGCACAGATACGCAGTATTTT. Translation gives CASSSHGLAGGPSTDTQYF. The V call is TRBV11-2, the J call TRBJ2-3, with TRBD2 identical over 14 bases. Germline CDR1 reads SGHAT; CDR2 reads FQNNGV. CDR3 length: 19 amino acids. J lost 0 bases, V lost 4 bases, and 9 bases had no gene match.

This clonotype was seen at least ten times. The chain has TRBV10-3 and TRBJ2-5; 11 bases line up with TRBD2. The V and J ends lost 2 bases and 4 bases, in that order; junction bases with no gene match: 3. Looked up from germline, CDR1 is ENHRY and CDR2 is SYGVKD. This CDR3 contains 15 residues. CDR3 residues: CAISELAGGAETQYF. The CDR3 DNA sequence: TGTGCCATCAGTGAGCTAGCGGGAGGTGCAGAGACCCAGTACTTC.

This clonotype was counted many times. V is TRBV7-9 and J is TRBJ1-5; TRBD1 matches 9 bases. Germline CDR1 is SEHNR and CDR2 is FQNEAQ (reference sequence). This CDR3 region has 15 residues. J was trimmed by 3 bases and V by 5 bases; bases with no gene match: 5. The CDR3 is CASSGGQGPNQPQHF. Here the CDR3 DNA reads TGTGCCAGCAGCGGGGGACAGGGCCCCAATCAGCCCCAGCATTTT. Based on the CDR3 plus reference TRBV7-9 and TRBJ1-5, the full variable domain is DTGVSQNPRHKITKRGQNVTFRCDPISEHNRLYWYRQTLGQGPEFLTYFQNEAQLEKSRLLSDRFSAERPKGSFSTLEIQRTEQGDSAMYLCASSGGQGPNQPQHFGDGTRLSIL.

This clonotype was recorded at least ten times. This chain links TRBV6-1 with TRBJ1-1; D unclear. The V and J ends lost 9 bases and 0 bases respectively, with 17 bases between them. Germline V lookup: CDR1 MNHNS, CDR2 SASEGT. The CDR3 is 15 amino acids. CDR3 sequence (DNA): TGTGCCAGTAGGTCTTCAGAGATCATGAACACTGAAGCTTTCTTT. Encoded protein: CASRSSEIMNTEAFF.